A single T cell receptor beta chain is shown here with its context. The same CDR3 also results from other DNA sequences found in this sample. The method was immunoSEQ multiplex PCR; TCRdb's version includes in-frame clones alone and lacks a portion of them. The sample lists more than 2,000,000 clones, more than 80% occurring once. With 6 bases clipped from V and 8 bases from J, the junction kept 4 bases outside the gene matches. Per germline, CDR1 MNHEY and CDR2 SVGAGI. The CDR3 loop spans 13 amino acids. The sample comes from a study of shared clonotypes between healthy human individuals. The sequence was collected from a man aged 18 to 29 in good health. The specimen sequenced was naive CD4+ T cells sorted from blood. Subset given: CD45RA+ positively selected. This chain uses TRBV6-5 with TRBJ1-6, with 7 positions matching TRBD1. CDR3: CASRGTGDSPLHF. The CDR3 region has the DNA TGTGCCAGCAGAGGAACAGGGGATTCACCCCTCCACTTT.